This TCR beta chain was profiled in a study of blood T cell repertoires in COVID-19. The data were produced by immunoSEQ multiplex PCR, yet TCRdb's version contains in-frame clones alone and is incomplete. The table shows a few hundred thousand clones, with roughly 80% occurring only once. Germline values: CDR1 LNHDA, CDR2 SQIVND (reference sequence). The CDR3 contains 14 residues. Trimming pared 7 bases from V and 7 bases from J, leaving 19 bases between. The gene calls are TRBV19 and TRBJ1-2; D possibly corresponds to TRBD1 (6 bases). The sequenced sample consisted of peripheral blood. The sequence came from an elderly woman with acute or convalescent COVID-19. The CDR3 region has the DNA TGTGCCAGTATCCAGCGGCGGGTCAGGGGTGGCTACACCTTC. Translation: CASIQRRVRGGYTF.